The TCR beta chain under discussion was sequenced for a study of shared clonotypes between healthy human individuals. Study overall: For every donor, three CD4 naive, three CD4 memory, two CD8 naive and one CD8 memory plates were used. Overall study results and limits: In a handful of donors, around 5.5% of naive CD4 clonotypes appeared in common.

This clone was seen only a few times. Antigen unknown. The CDR3 is 15 amino acids. Germline lookup yields CDR1 SGHAT and CDR2 FQNNGV. V dropped 0 bases and J dropped 7 bases, with 12 bases sitting between them. Clones were sequenced by immunoSEQ multiplex PCR, and TCRdb holds only the in-frame ones, with some missing. The sample yields around 350,000 clones, around 79% seen once. The sample was memory CD4+ T cells sorted from blood. Subset defined: CD45RA-negative fraction. The gene calls are TRBV11-2 and TRBJ2-2; D is unclear. The TCR originated in a man aged 25 to 40 in good health. CDR3 nucleotides: TGTGCCAGCAGCTTAGAAAGGGCCCTCGGCGGGGAGCTGTTTTTT. Translation gives CASSLERALGGELFF.